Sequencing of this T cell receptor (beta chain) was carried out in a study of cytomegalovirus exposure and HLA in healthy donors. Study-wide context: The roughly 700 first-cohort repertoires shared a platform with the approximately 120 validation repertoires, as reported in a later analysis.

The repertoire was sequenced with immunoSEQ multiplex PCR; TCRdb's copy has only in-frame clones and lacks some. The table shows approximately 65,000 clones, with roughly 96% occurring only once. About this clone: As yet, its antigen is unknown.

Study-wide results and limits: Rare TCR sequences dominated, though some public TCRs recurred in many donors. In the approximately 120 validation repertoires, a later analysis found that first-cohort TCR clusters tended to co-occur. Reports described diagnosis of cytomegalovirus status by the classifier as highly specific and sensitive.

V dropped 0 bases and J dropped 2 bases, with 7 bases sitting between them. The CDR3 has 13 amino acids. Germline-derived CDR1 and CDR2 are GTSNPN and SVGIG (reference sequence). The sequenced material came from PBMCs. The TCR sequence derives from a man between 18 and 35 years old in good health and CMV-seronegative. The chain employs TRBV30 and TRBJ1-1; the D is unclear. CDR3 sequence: CAWSVMANTEAFF. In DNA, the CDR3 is TGTGCCTGGAGTGTAATGGCCAACACTGAAGCTTTCTTT.